This T cell receptor (beta chain) emerged from a study of CD8+ T cells in alopecia areata. Trimming cost V 1 base and J 4 bases, with 8 bases left between them. Germline V CDR1 and CDR2: GTSNPN, SVGIG (reference sequence). The CDR3 loop spans 12 amino acids. It was cDNA, reverse transcribed from extracted RNA, that served as the sequencing template. Using immunoSEQ multiplex PCR, the repertoire was profiled, and TCRdb retains in-frame clones only, with some absent. The sample yields about 210,000 clones, 66% seen once. Regarding treatment: oral pan-JAK inhibitor, 5-10 mg twice daily. Samples from alopecia areata patients were lesional scalp punch biopsies and peripheral blood.

The V and J genes are TRBV30 and TRBJ2-7; D not resolved. The sequence derives from a human donor with alopecia areata. The starting material was CD4+ T cells sorted from blood, obtained at week 44, from a patient treated with tofacitinib. For the CDR3, the DNA is TGTGCCTGGAGTGGAAGAAAATACGAGCAGTACTTC. This codes for CAWSGRKYEQYF.